This T cell receptor beta chain was found in a study of memory CD4+ T cells and cytomegalovirus serostatus. The wider study: This sample comes from healthy Belgian adults, eight or nine CMV seropositive, 24 seronegative.

Looked up from germline, CDR1 is SNHLY and CDR2 is FYNNEI. V gave up 6 bases and J gave up 3 bases, with 14 bases separating them. CDR3 length equals 14 residues. This clone has a handful of counts. As yet, its antigen is unknown. Single viable CD3+CD4+CD8-CD45RO+ cells were sorted as the memory CD4+ T cells. General study points: Each of roughly 65 CMV-associated TCRbeta sequences occurred in one to five individuals.

Assay: immunoSEQ multiplex PCR; the TCRdb copy retains only in-frame clones and omits some. The sample lists fewer than 50,000 clones, around three quarters occurring once. The V gene is TRBV2, the J gene TRBJ1-2; D is possibly TRBD1 (6 bases). This clonotype originated in an adult in good health and CMV-seronegative. What was sequenced was memory CD4+ T cells from blood. CDR3 sequence: CASRGRQDHYGYTF. CDR3 sequence (DNA): TGTGCCAGCAGGGGACGACAGGATCACTATGGCTACACCTTC.